The table lists the clone carrying this TCR beta chain with a few counts. Its target is unknown. These data belong to a study of blood T cells in healthy people across ages. Study-level results: Whereas aged donors had fewer naive CD4+ cells, long-lived donors had more of them and higher diversity.

The V and J ends lost 4 bases and 6 bases, in that order; junction bases with no gene match: 16. Germline CDR1 is LGHDT and CDR2 is YNNKEL (reference sequence). The CDR3 contains 18 residues. Through a sample-barcoded 5' primer and a J-beta primer mix, a second PCR was run for roughly 6 to 11 cycles. Using its own MiXCR run on the 5' RACE reads, TCRdb lists one record per CDR3 protein. The data show 1.5 million to 2 million distinct CDR3 sequences, with under 30% seen just once and over 7% held by the top ten. The sequencing sample was made of blood. J is TRBJ1-2 and V is TRBV3-1; 11 bases agree with TRBD1. This clonotype originated in a woman in her 30s in good health. DNA for the CDR3: TGTGCCAGCAGCCCACCGGGACAGGGGGATATCTTCCGTCATGGCTACACCTTC. This gives the protein CASSPPGQGDIFRHGYTF. Supplemented by reference TRBV3-1 and TRBJ1-2, the full variable domain reads DTAVSQTPKYLVTQMGNDKSIKCEQNLGHDTMYWYKQDSKKFLKIMFSYNNKELIINETVPNRFSPKSPDKAHLNLHINSLELGDSAVYFCASSPPGQGDIFRHGYTFGSGTRLTVV.